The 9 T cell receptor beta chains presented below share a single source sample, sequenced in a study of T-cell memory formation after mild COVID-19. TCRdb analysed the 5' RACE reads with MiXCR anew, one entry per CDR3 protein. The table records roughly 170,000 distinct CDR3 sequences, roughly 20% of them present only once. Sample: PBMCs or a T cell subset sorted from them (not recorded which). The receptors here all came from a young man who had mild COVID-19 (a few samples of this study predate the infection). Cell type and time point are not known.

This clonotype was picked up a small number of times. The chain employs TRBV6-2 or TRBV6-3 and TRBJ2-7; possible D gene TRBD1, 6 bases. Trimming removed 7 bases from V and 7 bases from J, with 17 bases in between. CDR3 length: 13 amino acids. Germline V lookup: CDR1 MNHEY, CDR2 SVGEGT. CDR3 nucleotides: TGTGCCAGCAAGAACACAGGGATGGGGGAGCAGTACGTC. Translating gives CASKNTGMGEQYV.

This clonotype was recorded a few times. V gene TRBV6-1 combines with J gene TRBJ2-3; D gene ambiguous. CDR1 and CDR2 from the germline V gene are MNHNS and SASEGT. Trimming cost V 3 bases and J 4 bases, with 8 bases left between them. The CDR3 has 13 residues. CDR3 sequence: CASSDRQPDTQYF. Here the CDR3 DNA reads TGTGCCAGCAGTGACCGCCAGCCAGATACGCAGTATTTT.

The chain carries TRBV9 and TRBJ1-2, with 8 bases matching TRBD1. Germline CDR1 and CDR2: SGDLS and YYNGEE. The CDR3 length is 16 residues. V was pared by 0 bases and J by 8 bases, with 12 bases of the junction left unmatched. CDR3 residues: CASSVDPSTGAEGYTF. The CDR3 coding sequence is TGTGCCAGCAGCGTAGATCCCTCGACAGGGGCGGAGGGCTACACCTTC.

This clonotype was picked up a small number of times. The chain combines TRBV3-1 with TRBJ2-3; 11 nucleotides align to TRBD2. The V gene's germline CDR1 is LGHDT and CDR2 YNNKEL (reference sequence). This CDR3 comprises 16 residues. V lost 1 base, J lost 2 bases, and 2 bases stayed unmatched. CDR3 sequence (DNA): TGTGCCAGCAGCCAAGCTAGCGGGGGGTTCACAGATACGCAGTATTTT. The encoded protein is CASSQASGGFTDTQYF.

The CDR3 DNA reads as TGCGCCAGCAGCTTGGGCAGGACAGCAGTGAGGGAGACCCAGTACTTC. Translation: CASSLGRTAVRETQYF. V usage is TRBV5-1 and J usage is TRBJ2-5, with D possibly TRBD1 on 6 matching bases. The CDR3 runs to 16 residues. The germline gives CDR1 SGHRS, CDR2 YFSETQ. V lost 0 bases, J lost 5 bases, and 17 bases lay in between.

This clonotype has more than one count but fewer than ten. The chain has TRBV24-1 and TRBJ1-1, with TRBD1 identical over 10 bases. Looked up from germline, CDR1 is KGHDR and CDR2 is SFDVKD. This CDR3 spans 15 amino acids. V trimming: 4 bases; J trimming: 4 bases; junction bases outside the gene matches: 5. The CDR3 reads CATSDPRTGGTEAFF. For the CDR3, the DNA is TGTGCCACCAGTGACCCTAGGACAGGGGGCACTGAAGCTTTCTTT.

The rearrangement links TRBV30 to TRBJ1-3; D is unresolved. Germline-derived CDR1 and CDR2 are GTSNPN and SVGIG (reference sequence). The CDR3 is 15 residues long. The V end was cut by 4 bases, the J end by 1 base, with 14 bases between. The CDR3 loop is CAWTQPRSSGNTIYF. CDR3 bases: TGTGCCTGGACCCAACCGCGAAGTTCTGGAAACACCATATATTTT.

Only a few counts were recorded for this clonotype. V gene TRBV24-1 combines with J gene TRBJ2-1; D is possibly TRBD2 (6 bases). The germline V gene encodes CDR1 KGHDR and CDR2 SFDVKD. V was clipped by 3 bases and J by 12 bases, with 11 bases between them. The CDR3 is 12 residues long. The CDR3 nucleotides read TGTGCCACCAGTGATCCATCCGGGGGGCAGTTCTTC. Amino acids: CATSDPSGGQFF.

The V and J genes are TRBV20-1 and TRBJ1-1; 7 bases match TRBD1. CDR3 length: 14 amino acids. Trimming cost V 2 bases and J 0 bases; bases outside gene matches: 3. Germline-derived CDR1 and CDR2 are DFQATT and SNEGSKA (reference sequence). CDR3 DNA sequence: TGCAGTGCTAGAAAGGGACAGCTGAACACTGAAGCTTTCTTT. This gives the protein CSARKGQLNTEAFF.